This T cell receptor (beta chain) was recorded in a study of blood T cell repertoires in COVID-19. Study-wide background: T cells, B-cell-depleted T cells, or PBMCs supplied cDNA or gDNA.

Assay: immunoSEQ multiplex PCR; the TCRdb copy retains only in-frame clones and omits some. The sample lists approximately 140,000 clones, less than 85% occurring once. Per the germline V gene, CDR1 is MNHEY and CDR2 is SVGAGI. V shed 10 bases and J shed 7 bases, with 14 bases lying between them. The CDR3 has 13 amino acids. The sample taken for sequencing was peripheral blood. The sequence was obtained from a human donor in a cohort sampled during active COVID-19. The chain links TRBV6-5 to TRBJ1-6; D may be TRBD1 (6 bases). DNA for the CDR3: TGTGCCAATAGACAGGCATTCAATTCACCCCTCCACTTT. Its protein product is CANRQAFNSPLHF.